These T cell receptor beta chains were read from a single sample in a study of beta chain features in type 1 diabetes. Assay used: immunoSEQ multiplex PCR; TCRdb lists only in-frame clones, some missing. The sample gives about 300,000 clones, approximately 13% of which show up once; approximately 0.016% is in the top ten. Sequencing used naive CD4+ T cells from blood. Every receptor here comes from a woman under 30 with type 1 diabetes. The CDR3 runs from the conserved cysteine through the conserved F or W. The D gene is left open where the match is weak. Rows may omit the clone size; those that give it use once, few, many or a size class.

d_gene | j_gene | abundance | v_gene | CDR3nt | CDR3aa
TRBD2 | TRBJ2-2 | few | TRBV27 | TGTGCCAGCAGCACTTGCCCGGGACTAGCGGGGTCTGCCGAGTGCACCGGGGAGCTGTTTTTT | CASSTCPGLAGSAECTGELFF
TRBD1 | TRBJ2-5 | few | TRBV28 | TGTGCCAGCAGTTTAGTGGGACAGGGGTGGGAGACCCAGTACTTC | CASSLVGQGWETQYF
. | TRBJ2-6 | . | TRBV9 | TGTGCCAGCAGCACGATGAGCTCTGGGGCCAACGTCCTGACTTTC | CASSTMSSGANVLTF
. | TRBJ1-4 | . | TRBV4-1 | TGCGCCAGCAGCCAAGGACCGTCCAGGGTTAATGAAAAACTGTTTTTT | CASSQGPSRVNEKLFF
TRBD2 | TRBJ2-7 | few | TRBV7-2 | TGTGCCAGCAGCATAAACGGACTAGCGCAAACTTACGAGCAGTACTTC | CASSINGLAQTYEQYF
TRBD2 | TRBJ2-3 | . | TRBV5-1 | TGCGCCAGCAGCTTACCCGGGACTAGCGGGGCCACAGATACGCAGTATTTT | CASSLPGTSGATDTQYF
. | TRBJ2-1 | . | TRBV5-4 | TGTGCCAGCAGCTCCCCGGGGGTTTCCTACAATGAGCAGTTCTTC | CASSSPGVSYNEQFF
. | TRBJ2-7 | . | TRBV20-1 | TGTGCCCCTGCTGGAGTCTACGAGCAGTACTTC | CAPAGVYEQYF
TRBD2 | TRBJ2-1 | few | TRBV11-3 | TGTGCCAGCAGCTTACTGCTAGCGGGAGGGTACAATGAGCAGTTCTTC | CASSLLLAGGYNEQFF
TRBD2 | TRBJ2-3 | . | TRBV30 | TGTGCCTGGAGTGGATCCGGAACTAGCGGGAGGCCCGCATATACGCAGTATTTT | CAWSGSGTSGRPAYTQYF
TRBD1 | TRBJ2-3 | . | TRBV5-1 | TGCGCCAGCTGCCGGGACAGGGGGCCTGGAGATACGCAGTATTTT | CASCRDRGPGDTQYF
TRBD2 | TRBJ2-3 | . | TRBV7-2 | TGTGCCAGCAGCTTAAAAAGCGGGAGGCTTAAGGGTACGCAGTATTTT | CASSLKSGRLKGTQYF
. | TRBJ2-2 | . | TRBV5-1 | TGCGCCAGCAGCCGGCGGACGAACACCGGGGAGCTGTTTTTT | CASSRRTNTGELFF
. | TRBJ1-2 | . | TRBV2 | TGTGCCAGCACCGGGGGTTACGGCTACACCTTC | CASTGGYGYTF
TRBD2 | TRBJ2-4 | . | TRBV7-8 | TGTGCCAGCAGCTTTACAAGGGGCACTCGGAGGGGAGGGGACATTCAGTACTTC | CASSFTRGTRRGGDIQYF
. | TRBJ2-1 | . | TRBV4-2 | TGTGCCAGCAGCCAAGATATGGGGCGGGAGCAGTTCTTC | CASSQDMGREQFF
. | TRBJ2-5 | few | TRBV30 | TGTGCCTGGAGTGTACAGATAGGAGAGACCCAGTACTTC | CAWSVQIGETQYF
. | TRBJ1-5 | . | TRBV27 | TGTGCCAGCAGCCCCATTCCGCGGCAGTCCAGCAATCAGCCCCAGCATTTT | CASSPIPRQSSNQPQHF
TRBD1 | TRBJ2-5 | few | TRBV28 | TGTGCCAGCAGCCCCGGGACAGGAGAGACCCAGTACTTC | CASSPGTGETQYF
TRBD2 | TRBJ2-1 | few | TRBV9 | TGTGCCAGCAGCGTAGGGGTAGCGGGAGGGCCCGGTCGGGCCTACAATGAGCAGTTCTTC | CASSVGVAGGPGRAYNEQFF
. | TRBJ2-7 | . | TRBV10-3 | TGTGCCATCAGTCGACTAGATTCGCGCGAGCAGTACTTC | CAISRLDSREQYF
. | TRBJ2-1 | . | TRBV7-2 | TGTGCCAGCAGCTTAGAATTGAGCTCCTACAATGAGCAGTTCTTC | CASSLELSSYNEQFF
. | TRBJ2-5 | few | TRBV28 | TGTGCCAGCAGTCCTGACTCGTACCAAGAGACCCAGTACTTC | CASSPDSYQETQYF
. | TRBJ1-5 | . | TRBV7-8 | TGTGCCAGCAGCTTAGCGGGTCAGGGGCATAGTCAGCCCCAGCATTTT | CASSLAGQGHSQPQHF
. | TRBJ2-3 | few | TRBV11-3 | TGTGCCAGCAGCTTAGGAGAGGCCGGAGATACGCAGTATTTT | CASSLGEAGDTQYF
. | TRBJ1-1 | . | TRBV27 | TGTGCCAGCAGCCCAATCGGGGTCGGAGGGTCCGCTGAAGCTTTCTTT | CASSPIGVGGSAEAFF
. | TRBJ1-4 | . | TRBV7-2 | TGTGCCAGCAGCTTAGTTACTAATGGTGAAAAACTGTTTTTT | CASSLVTNGEKLFF
TRBD2 | TRBJ2-3 | . | TRBV13 | TGTGCCAGCAGCTGGCGGACTAGCGGAGCCTCTAGCACAGATACGCAGTATTTT | CASSWRTSGASSTDTQYF
TRBD1 | TRBJ1-2 | few | TRBV9 | TGTGCCAGCGGCCAAACCCTGGACAGGAGTTATGGCTACACCTTC | CASGQTLDRSYGYTF
. | TRBJ2-5 | few | TRBV7-6 | TGTGCCAGCAGCTCAGGGCCCCAAGAGACCCAGTACTTC | CASSSGPQETQYF
TRBD2 | TRBJ2-1 | few | TRBV5-1 | TGCGCCAGCAATAGGATAGCGGGCGACCTCTCCTACAATGAGCAGTTCTTC | CASNRIAGDLSYNEQFF
. | TRBJ2-2 | . | TRBV9 | TGTGCCAGCAGCGTAGCCATTTCAGGGCCCACCGGGGAGCTGTTTTTT | CASSVAISGPTGELFF
. | TRBJ1-2 | . | TRBV4-1 | TGCGCCAGCAGCCAACCCCTCGCAGGGGCGAACTATGGCTACACCTTC | CASSQPLAGANYGYTF
. | TRBJ1-1 | few | TRBV9 | TGTGCCAGCAGCGTAGACGGGGGGCCCTTTAATGAAGCTTTCTTT | CASSVDGGPFNEAFF
TRBD1 | TRBJ1-2 | . | TRBV18 | TGTGCCAGCTCACAGGGACAGCTCTTCGGGTATGGCTACACCTTC | CASSQGQLFGYGYTF
TRBD2 | TRBJ2-5 | . | TRBV6-6 | TGTGCCAGCAGTTACGATCGCGGACTAGCGGTAGAGACCCAGTACTTC | CASSYDRGLAVETQYF
. | TRBJ2-5 | . | TRBV5-1 | TGCGCCAGCAGCTTCGAGGGGGAAGAGACCCAGTACTTC | CASSFEGEETQYF
. | TRBJ2-7 | . | TRBV10-3 | TGTGCCATCAGTGAGTCGGGGCCGCTAGAAGCCTCCTACGAGCAGTACTTC | CAISESGPLEASYEQYF
. | TRBJ1-5 | few | TRBV30 | TGTGCCTGGAGGAGCTCCGGGACACGGTATCAGCCCCAGCATTTT | CAWRSSGTRYQPQHF
. | TRBJ1-1 | few | TRBV13 | TGTGCCAGCAGCTTTACAGACGACACTGAAGCTTTCTTT | CASSFTDDTEAFF
. | TRBJ1-5 | . | TRBV19 | TGTGCCAGTAGACTGAGGGTGGGTCAGCCCCAGCATTTT | CASRLRVGQPQHF
TRBD2 | TRBJ2-3 | . | TRBV5-1 | TGCGCCAGCAGCTTGGTCTTGGACGGCGGGAGTCCCACTTTT | CASSLVLDGGSPTF
TRBD1 | TRBJ2-7 | . | TRBV28 | TGTGCCAGCAGGCGACAGGGCCTAAGCTCCTACGAGCAGTACTTC | CASRRQGLSSYEQYF
TRBD1 | TRBJ1-5 | few | TRBV28 | TGTGCCAGCCAGGACAGGGCCTTATTGCCCCAGCATTTT | CASQDRALLPQHF
. | TRBJ2-3 | . | TRBV7-2 | TGTGCCAGCAGCTTAGTTGGGCAAACTAGCACAGATACGCAGTATTTT | CASSLVGQTSTDTQYF
TRBD2 | TRBJ2-7 | . | TRBV28 | TGTGCCAGCAGTCCAGATATTAGCGGGAGGTGGTACTTC | CASSPDISGRWYF
TRBD2 | TRBJ2-1 | few | TRBV14 | TGTGCCAGCAGCCGGGGACTAGCGGGAGGAGAACATGAGCAGTTCTTC | CASSRGLAGGEHEQFF
TRBD2 | TRBJ2-3 | . | TRBV6-5 | TGTGCCAGCAGCAGACTAGCGGGAGTGGCAGATACGCAGTATTTT | CASSRLAGVADTQYF
. | TRBJ1-2 | . | TRBV7-9 | TGTGCCAGCAGCTTCGACAGAACTAACTATGGCTACACCTTC | CASSFDRTNYGYTF
. | TRBJ2-1 | few | TRBV27 | TGTGCCAGCAGTTTTCGTCTCCCCAATGAGCAGTTCTTC | CASSFRLPNEQFF